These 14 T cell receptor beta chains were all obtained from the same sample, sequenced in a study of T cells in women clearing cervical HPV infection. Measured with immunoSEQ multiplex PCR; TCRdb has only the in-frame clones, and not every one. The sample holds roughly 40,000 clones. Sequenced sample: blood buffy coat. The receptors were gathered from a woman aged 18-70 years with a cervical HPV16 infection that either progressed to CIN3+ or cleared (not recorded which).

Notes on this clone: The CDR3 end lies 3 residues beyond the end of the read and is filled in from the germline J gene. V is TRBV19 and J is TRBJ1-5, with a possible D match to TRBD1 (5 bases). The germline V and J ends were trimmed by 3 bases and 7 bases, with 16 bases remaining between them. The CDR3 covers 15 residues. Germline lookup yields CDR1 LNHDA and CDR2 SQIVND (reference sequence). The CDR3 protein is CASSIQAGFGQPQHF. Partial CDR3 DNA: TGTGCCAGTAGTATTCAGGCAGGGTTCGGGCAGCCC.

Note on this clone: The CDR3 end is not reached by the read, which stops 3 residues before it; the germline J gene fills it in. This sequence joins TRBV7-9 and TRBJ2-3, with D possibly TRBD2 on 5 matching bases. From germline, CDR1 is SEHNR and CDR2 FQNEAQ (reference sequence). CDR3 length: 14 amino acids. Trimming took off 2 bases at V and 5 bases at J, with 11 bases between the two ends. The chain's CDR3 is CASSLSPRGDTQYF. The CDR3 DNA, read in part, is TGTGCCAGCAGCTTATCCCCTCGGGGAGATACG.

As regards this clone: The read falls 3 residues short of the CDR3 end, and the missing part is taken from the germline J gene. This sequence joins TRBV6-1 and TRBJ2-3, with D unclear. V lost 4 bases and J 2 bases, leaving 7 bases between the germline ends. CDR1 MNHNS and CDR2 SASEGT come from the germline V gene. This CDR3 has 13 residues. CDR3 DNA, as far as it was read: TGTGCCAGCAGTGGAGGTATCACAGATACG. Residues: CASSGGITDT. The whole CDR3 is CASSGGITDTQYF.

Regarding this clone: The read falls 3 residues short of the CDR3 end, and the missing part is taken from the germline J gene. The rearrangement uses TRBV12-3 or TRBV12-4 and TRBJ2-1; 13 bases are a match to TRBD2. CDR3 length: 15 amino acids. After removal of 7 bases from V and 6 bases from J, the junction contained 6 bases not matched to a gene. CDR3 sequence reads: CASTPLAGGGNEQFF. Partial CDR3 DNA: TGTGCCAGCACCCCACTAGCGGGAGGGGGCAATGAG.

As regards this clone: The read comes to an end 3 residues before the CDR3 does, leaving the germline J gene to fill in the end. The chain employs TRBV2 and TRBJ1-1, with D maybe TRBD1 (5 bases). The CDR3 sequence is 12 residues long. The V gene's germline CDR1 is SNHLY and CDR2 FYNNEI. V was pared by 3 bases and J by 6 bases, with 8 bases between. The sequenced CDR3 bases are TGTGCCAGCAGTGAGGGGGGGGCTGAA. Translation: CASSEGGAE. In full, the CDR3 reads CASSEGGAEAFF.

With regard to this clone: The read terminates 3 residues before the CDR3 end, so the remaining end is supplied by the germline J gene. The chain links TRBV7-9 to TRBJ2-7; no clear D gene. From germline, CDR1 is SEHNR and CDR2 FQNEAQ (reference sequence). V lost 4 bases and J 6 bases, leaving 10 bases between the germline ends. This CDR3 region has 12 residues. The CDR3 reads CASSSGPSEQYF. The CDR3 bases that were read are TGTGCCAGCAGCTCAGGCCCCAGCGAG.

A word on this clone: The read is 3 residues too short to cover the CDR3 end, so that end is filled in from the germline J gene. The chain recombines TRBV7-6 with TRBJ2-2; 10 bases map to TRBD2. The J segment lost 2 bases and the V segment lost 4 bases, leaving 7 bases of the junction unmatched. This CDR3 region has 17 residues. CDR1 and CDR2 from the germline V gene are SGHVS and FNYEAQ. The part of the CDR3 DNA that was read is TGTGCCAGCAGCTCCGAAGCGGGAGGGGTTAACACCGGGGAG. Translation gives CASSSEAGGVNTGE. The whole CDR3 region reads CASSSEAGGVNTGELFF.

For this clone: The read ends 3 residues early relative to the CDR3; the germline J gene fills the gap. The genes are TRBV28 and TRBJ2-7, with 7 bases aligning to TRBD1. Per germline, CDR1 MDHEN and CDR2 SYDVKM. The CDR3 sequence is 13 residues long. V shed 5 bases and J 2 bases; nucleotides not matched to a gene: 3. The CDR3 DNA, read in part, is TGTGCCAGCAGTAACAGGGGAACCTACGAG. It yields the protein CASSNRGTYE. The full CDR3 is CASSNRGTYEQYF.

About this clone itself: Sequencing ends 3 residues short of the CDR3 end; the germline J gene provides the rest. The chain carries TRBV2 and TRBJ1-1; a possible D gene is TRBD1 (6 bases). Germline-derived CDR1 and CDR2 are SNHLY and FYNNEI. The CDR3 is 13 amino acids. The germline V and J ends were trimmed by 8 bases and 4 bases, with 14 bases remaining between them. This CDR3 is CASQGQGITEAFF. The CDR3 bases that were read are TGTGCCAGCCAGGGGCAGGGGATCACTGAA. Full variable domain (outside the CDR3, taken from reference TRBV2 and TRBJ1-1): EPEVTQTPSHQVTQMGQEVILRCVPISNHLYFYWYRQILGQKVEFLVSFYNNEISEKSEIFDDQFSVERPDGSNFTLKIRSTKLEDSAMYFCASQGQGITEAFFGQGTRLTVV.

The CDR3 DNA, read in part, is TGTGCCAGCAGCCGGACTAGCAGTCAAGAGACG. This gives the protein CASSRTSSQET. In full, the CDR3 is CASSRTSSQETQYF. This chain joins TRBV7-6 and TRBJ2-3; 8 nucleotides line up with TRBD2. The DNA ends 3 residues before the CDR3 does, and the rest of the CDR3 is filled in from the germline J gene. The germline CDR1 and CDR2 sequences are SGHVS and FNYEAQ. This CDR3 comprises 14 residues.

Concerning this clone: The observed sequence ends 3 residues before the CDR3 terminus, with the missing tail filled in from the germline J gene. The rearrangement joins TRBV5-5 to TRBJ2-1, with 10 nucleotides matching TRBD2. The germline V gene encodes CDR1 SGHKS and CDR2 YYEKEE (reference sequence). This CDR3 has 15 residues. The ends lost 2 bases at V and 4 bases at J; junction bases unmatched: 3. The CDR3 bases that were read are TGTGCCAGCAGCTTAGGACTAGCGGCTTACAATGAG. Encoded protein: CASSLGLAAYNE. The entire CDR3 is CASSLGLAAYNEQFF. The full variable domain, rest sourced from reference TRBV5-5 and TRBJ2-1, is DAGVTQSPTHLIKTRGQQVTLRCSPISGHKSVSWYQQVLGQGPQFIFQYYEKEERGRGNFPDRFSARQFPNYSSELNVNALLLGDSALYLCASSLGLAAYNEQFFGPGTRLTVL.

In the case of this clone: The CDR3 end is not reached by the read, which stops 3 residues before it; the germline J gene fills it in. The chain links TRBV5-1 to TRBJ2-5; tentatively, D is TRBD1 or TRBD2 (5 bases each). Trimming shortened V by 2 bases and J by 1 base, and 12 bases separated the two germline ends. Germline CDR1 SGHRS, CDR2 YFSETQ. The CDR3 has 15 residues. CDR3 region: CASSFRGVPQETQYF. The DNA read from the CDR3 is TGCGCCAGCAGCTTCAGAGGGGTGCCCCAAGAGACC.

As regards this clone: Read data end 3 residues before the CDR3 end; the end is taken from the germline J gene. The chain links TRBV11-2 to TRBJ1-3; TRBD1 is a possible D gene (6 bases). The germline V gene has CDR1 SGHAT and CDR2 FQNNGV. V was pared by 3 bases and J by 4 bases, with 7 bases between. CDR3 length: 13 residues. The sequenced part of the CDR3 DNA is TGTGCCAGCAGCTTTGGACAGGGAAACACC. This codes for CASSFGQGNT. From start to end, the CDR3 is CASSFGQGNTIYF.

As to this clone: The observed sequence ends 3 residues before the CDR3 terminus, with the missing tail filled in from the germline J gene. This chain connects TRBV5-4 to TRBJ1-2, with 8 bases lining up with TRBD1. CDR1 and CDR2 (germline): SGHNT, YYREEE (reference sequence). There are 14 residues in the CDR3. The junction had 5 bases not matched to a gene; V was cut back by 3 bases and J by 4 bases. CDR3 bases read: TGTGCCAGCAGCTCCCCCGGGACAGGCTATGGC. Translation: CASSSPGTGYG. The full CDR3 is CASSSPGTGYGYTF.